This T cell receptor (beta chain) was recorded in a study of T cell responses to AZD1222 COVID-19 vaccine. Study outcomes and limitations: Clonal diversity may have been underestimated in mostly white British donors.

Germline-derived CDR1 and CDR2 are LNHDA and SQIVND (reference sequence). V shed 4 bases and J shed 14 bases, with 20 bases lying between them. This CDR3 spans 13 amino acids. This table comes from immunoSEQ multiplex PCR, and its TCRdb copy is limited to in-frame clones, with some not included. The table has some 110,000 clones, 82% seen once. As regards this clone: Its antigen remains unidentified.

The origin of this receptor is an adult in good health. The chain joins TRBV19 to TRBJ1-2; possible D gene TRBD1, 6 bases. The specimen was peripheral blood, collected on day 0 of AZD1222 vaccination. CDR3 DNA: TGTGCCAGTAGTACTACGGGACATTCGGCCAAAACCTTC. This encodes CASSTTGHSAKTF.